This is a list of T cell receptor beta chains from one sample in a study of T-cell memory formation after mild COVID-19. TCRdb re-called the 5' RACE reads with MiXCR, one entry per CDR3 protein. The sample lists just under 550,000 distinct CDR3 sequences, around 20% occurring once. Sequences were obtained from PBMCs or a T cell subset sorted from them (not recorded which). These TCRs come from an adult woman who had mild COVID-19 (a few samples of this study predate the infection). Cell type and time point are not known. Each CDR3 is given without its conserved first and last residue.

CDR3 | V
ASSYGLGTTDTQY | TRBV6-5
SATGGREQF | TRBV20-1
SARGIAGVRRRNEQF | TRBV20-1
AWSTQRRLLYNEQF | TRBV30
ASTPLVPPTGELF | TRBV6-6
ASRLRQGEAF | TRBV5-6
ASRLGETNYEQY | TRBV5-1
SGDHTSYNEQF | TRBV20-1
ASSLEVGGYEQY | TRBV5-5
ASSQGSGSIGELF | TRBV5-1
ASFSGASHEQF | TRBV7-9
ASSQDRGTGGSGYT | TRBV4-1
ASSPVRASGYNEQF | TRBV18
ASSPQISGANVLT | TRBV6-6
ASTRPPVGNEQF | TRBV2
ASSLGTSGSDEQF | TRBV7-9
SARMERGQETQY | TRBV20-1
ASSEAPGLAGNEQF | TRBV6-1
ASSLAGLAQETQY | TRBV7-2
ASSLHPTGGSPLH | TRBV19
ASSIDGGGSNEQF | TRBV19
ASSLQGALGQGHSGNTIY | TRBV7-9
ASSQVVRVGETQY | TRBV4-1
ASSQDVGGAFYEQY | TRBV3-1
SVEVASGGGTDTQY | TRBV29-1
ASNLQGGTNEKLF | TRBV12-3/TRBV12-4
ASSISGGQGPGELF | TRBV7-9
ASSPDSNSYEQY | TRBV12-3/TRBV12-4
AISPHTGRSDTQY | TRBV10-3
ASIGAGGTQY | TRBV25-1
ASSLQLSPYEQY | TRBV7-9
ASRIDAAREQY | TRBV6-5
ATSSHRDIAYEQY | TRBV15
ASSVGLADAIYEQY | TRBV9
ASSPGGLQAEQF | TRBV5-4
ASSPTVGGTETQY | TRBV5-1
ASSYEGAIEAF | TRBV6-5
ATGTSGAYEQY | TRBV27
ATSDLAPTGDTQY | TRBV24-1
ASSGRALRQETQY | TRBV9
ASSERGKGYEQY | TRBV25-1
ASSDSRGQGAKEQY | TRBV6-4
ASRGRGVGEQY | TRBV25-1
ASSRPYGLAGVADTQY | TRBV4-1
ASSWVAETQY | TRBV7-2
ASSQIRGNRPMNTGELF | TRBV3-1
ASSTTSRYSYEQY | TRBV12-3/TRBV12-4
ASSPLWGRRDEQF | TRBV6-2/TRBV6-3
ASSRTPMGSYNEQF | TRBV7-9